This T cell receptor (beta chain) appears in the sequencing data of a study of CD4+ T cells in melanoma. The study's findings and limits: A reported correlation linked neoantigen-specific CD4+ T cells to CD8+, macrophage and B cell function. Reportedly, melanoma neoantigen-specific CD4+ T cells showed varied differentiation states.

Only in-frame clones appear in the TCRdb table, and some are missing; sequencing was by immunoSEQ multiplex PCR. The sample gives fewer than 15,000 clones, 60% to 85% of which show up once; about 15% is in the top ten. This CDR3 has 15 amino acids. Germline-derived CDR1 and CDR2 are SGHVS and FNYEAQ. V lost 4 bases and J lost 5; bases outside the gene matches: 9. Comments on this clone: The antigen remains undetermined.

The sequence derives from a human donor with melanoma. The rearrangement uses TRBV7-6 and TRBJ2-5; 8 bases map to TRBD2. Source material: cells from a culture (not recorded whether cultured in vitro). The CDR3 protein is CASSSSGGVRETQYF. CDR3 sequence (DNA): TGTGCCAGCAGCTCCTCGGGGGGGGTCAGGGAGACCCAGTACTTC.